The 21 T cell receptor beta chains in this list originate from one sample, sequenced in a study of T cell changes during pregnancy in multiple sclerosis (dated by TCRdb to 2018 to 2020). Libraries came from the immunoSEQ multiplex PCR assay. Entries here come from immuneACCESS through TCRdb and include only in-frame sequences with V and J called. Some clones fail to appear in such tables; in the studies checked, an unresolved V gene covers under half of the shortfall, and the cause of the remainder is unknown. In all, the sample holds tens of thousands of clones, and approximately 90% of those were seen once. Roughly 1.2% of the sample is held by the ten biggest clonotypes. The sequences come from peripheral blood, collected in the third trimester of pregnancy. Receptors were obtained from a female donor with multiple sclerosis, enrolled in a pregnancy study.

The rearrangement links TRBV4-1 to TRBJ2-1; no clear D gene. This CDR3 region has 15 residues. Deletions cut 1 base from V and 0 bases from J, with 7 bases between. CDR1 MGHRA and CDR2 YSYEKL come from the germline V gene. The CDR3 nucleotides read TGCGCCAGCAGCCAAGGCTTCAGCTCCTACAATGAGCAGTTCTTC. This translates into CASSQGFSSYNEQFF.

The CDR3 DNA sequence: TGCGCCAGCAGGGAAGGAGTTACGCAGTATTTT. Encoded protein: CASREGVTQYF. The genes are TRBV5-1 and TRBJ2-3, with D uncertain. V was clipped by 5 bases and J by 8 bases, with 9 bases between them. The V gene's germline CDR1 is SGHRS and CDR2 YFSETQ. CDR3 length equals 11 residues.

J is TRBJ2-1 and V is TRBV4-1, with 8 bases matching TRBD2. The germline CDR1 and CDR2 sequences are MGHRA and YSYEKL. The CDR3 loop spans 16 amino acids. The V gene end was trimmed by 6 bases and the J gene end by 2 bases; junction bases not matched to a gene: 9. The CDR3 DNA reads as TGCGCCAGCAGACTTTCTCCGGGACTAGCCTACAATGAGCAGTTCTTC. Amino acids: CASRLSPGLAYNEQFF.

This chain links TRBV7-9 with TRBJ2-7; 10 bases line up with TRBD2. This CDR3 is 14 amino acids long. The trim removed 2 bases at V and 5 bases at J, leaving 3 bases unmatched. Germline CDR1 reads SEHNR; CDR2 reads FQNEAQ (reference sequence). CDR3 coding DNA: TGTGCCAGCAGCTTACGGCTAGCGGGAGACGAGCAGTACTTC. It yields the protein CASSLRLAGDEQYF.

The chain has TRBV7-9 and TRBJ2-3; no definite D call. CDR3 length: 13 amino acids. The germline gives CDR1 SEHNR, CDR2 FQNEAQ (reference sequence). V shed 6 bases and J shed 4 bases, with 11 bases lying between them. The CDR3 nucleotides read TGTGCCAGCAGAACGAAAGGAGCAGATACGCAGTATTTT. It specifies CASRTKGADTQYF.

This sequence joins TRBV5-4 and TRBJ2-1; D perhaps matches TRBD2 (6 bases). The germline gives CDR1 SGHNT, CDR2 YYREEE (reference sequence). Deletions cut 4 bases from V and 6 bases from J, with 14 bases between. This CDR3 spans 14 amino acids. CDR3 protein: CASSETRGFNEQFF. In nucleotides, the CDR3 is TGTGCCAGCAGCGAGACTAGGGGTTTCAATGAGCAGTTCTTC.

A single count supports this clone. J is TRBJ1-3 and V is TRBV6-1; no clear D gene. V was clipped by 2 bases and J by 0 bases, with 17 bases between them. The CDR3 has 18 amino acids. Germline V lookup: CDR1 MNHNS, CDR2 SASEGT. The CDR3 sequence: CASSESYYVADSGNTIYF. In DNA form, the CDR3 reads TGTGCCAGCAGTGAATCGTATTACGTGGCAGACTCTGGAAACACCATATATTTT.

CDR3 loop: CASSRTGVFDYGYTF. As DNA, the CDR3 is TGTGCCAGCAGCCGAACAGGGGTTTTCGACTATGGCTACACCTTC. The chain uses TRBV5-4 and TRBJ1-2; 7 bases agree with TRBD1. V trimming: 4 bases; J trimming: 3 bases; junction bases outside the gene matches: 9. The V gene's germline CDR1 is SGHNT and CDR2 YYREEE (reference sequence). The CDR3 runs to 15 residues.

The chain uses TRBV18 and TRBJ1-2, with D perhaps matching TRBD1 (6 bases). CDR3 length: 15 amino acids. The germline V gene has CDR1 KGHSH and CDR2 LQKENI. Trimming left V 5 bases short and J 7 bases short, with 20 bases between. CDR3 sequence reads: CASSTLQGFSGGYTF. In DNA, the CDR3 is TGTGCCAGCTCAACCCTACAGGGATTTTCTGGTGGCTACACCTTC. Supplemented by reference TRBV18 and TRBJ1-2, the full variable domain reads NAGVMQNPRHLVRRRGQEARLRCSPMKGHSHVYWYRQLPEEGLKFMVYLQKENIIDESGMPKERFSAEFPKEGPSILRIQQVVRGDSAAYFCASSTLQGFSGGYTFGSGTRLTVV.

The chain uses TRBV19 and TRBJ2-1; possibly TRBD2 for D (5 bases). In germline, CDR1 is LNHDA, CDR2 SQIVND (reference sequence). This CDR3 region has 15 residues. The germline V and J ends were trimmed by 0 bases and 4 bases, with 10 bases remaining between them. Here the CDR3 reads CASSIDGGPYNEQFF. DNA of the CDR3: TGTGCCAGTAGTATAGACGGCGGGCCGTACAATGAGCAGTTCTTC. The variable domain in full, with the rest retrieved from reference TRBV19 and TRBJ2-1, is DGGITQSPKYLFRKEGQNVTLSCEQNLNHDAMYWYRQDPGQGLRLIYYSQIVNDFQKGDIAEGYSVSREKKESFPLTVTSAQKNPTAFYLCASSIDGGPYNEQFFGPGTRLTVL.

This chain uses TRBV7-3 with TRBJ2-7; D is unclear. Germline CDR1 SGHTA, CDR2 FQGTGA. CDR3 length: 12 residues. Trimming took 5 bases from V and 1 from J, leaving 6 bases between them. The CDR3 spells CASSPQSYEQYF. CDR3 DNA: TGTGCCAGCAGCCCCCAGTCCTACGAGCAGTACTTC.

The chain employs TRBV6-5 and TRBJ2-7; 9 bases are shared with TRBD2. The CDR3 extends over 13 amino acids. The V and J ends lost 5 bases and 7 bases, in that order; junction bases with no gene match: 6. Looked up from germline, CDR1 is MNHEY and CDR2 is SVGAGI. The CDR3 sequence is CASSRAGGNEQYF. The DNA of the CDR3 is TGTGCCAGCAGTAGGGCGGGAGGGAATGAGCAGTACTTC.

The rearrangement uses TRBV19 and TRBJ2-7; 10 nucleotides agree with TRBD2. The CDR3 totals 15 residues. The germline gives CDR1 LNHDA, CDR2 SQIVND (reference sequence). The V and J ends lost 5 bases and 2 bases, in that order; junction bases with no gene match: 6. This chain's CDR3 is CASSSRTSGTYEQYF. In DNA, the CDR3 is TGTGCCAGTAGTTCCCGGACTAGCGGAACCTACGAGCAGTACTTC.

V is TRBV2 and J is TRBJ2-1; D may be TRBD2 (6 bases). Trimming removed 10 bases at V and 9 bases at J, with 25 bases between. The length of the CDR3 is 15 residues. Germline V lookup: CDR1 SNHLY, CDR2 FYNNEI. Written as DNA, the CDR3 is TGTGCCACCCGGGAAGGCGGGGCCTCTGGTGGTGAGCAGTTCTTC. Amino acid sequence: CATREGGASGGEQFF.

This clone was counted a single time. The genes are TRBV5-1 and TRBJ2-2; D unresolved. The CDR3 loop spans 14 amino acids. V was trimmed by 3 bases and J by 5 bases, leaving 11 bases between them. CDR1 is SGHRS, CDR2 YFSETQ, per germline. Here the CDR3 reads CASSSFSETGELFF. The CDR3 nucleotides read TGCGCCAGCAGCTCCTTTTCTGAGACCGGGGAGCTGTTTTTT.

The J gene is TRBJ1-5, the V gene TRBV18; 9 nucleotides align to TRBD1. The trim removed 0 bases at V and 2 bases at J, leaving 5 bases unmatched. The CDR3 is made up of 17 amino acids. The V gene's germline CDR1 is KGHSH and CDR2 LQKENI. The CDR3 DNA follows: TGTGCCAGCTCACCACCCGGGACAGGGCGGCGCAATCAGCCCCAGCATTTT. This sequence encodes CASSPPGTGRRNQPQHF. The full variable domain, in which reference TRBV18 and TRBJ1-5 provide the parts outside the CDR3, is NAGVMQNPRHLVRRRGQEARLRCSPMKGHSHVYWYRQLPEEGLKFMVYLQKENIIDESGMPKERFSAEFPKEGPSILRIQQVVRGDSAAYFCASSPPGTGRRNQPQHFGDGTRLSIL.

The rearrangement links TRBV19 to TRBJ2-7, with 9 bases fitting TRBD1. The CDR3 sequence is 14 residues long. Germline loops: CDR1 LNHDA, CDR2 SQIVND (reference sequence). The J segment lost 4 bases and the V segment lost 3 bases, leaving 4 bases of the junction unmatched. The CDR3 coding sequence is TGTGCCAGTAGTATCTCGGGACAGGGTTACGAGCAGTACTTC. This translates into CASSISGQGYEQYF. Using reference TRBV19 and TRBJ2-7 for the parts outside the CDR3, the full variable domain is DGGITQSPKYLFRKEGQNVTLSCEQNLNHDAMYWYRQDPGQGLRLIYYSQIVNDFQKGDIAEGYSVSREKKESFPLTVTSAQKNPTAFYLCASSISGQGYEQYFGPGTRLTVT.

This sequence joins TRBV29-1 and TRBJ1-3, with unresolved D. The CDR3 contains 13 residues. CDR1 SQVTM and CDR2 ANQGSEA come from the germline V gene. Trimming took 3 bases from V and 4 from J, leaving 10 bases between them. CDR3 nucleotide sequence: TGCAGCGTTGAGTTTACAGCAGGAAACACCATATATTTT. Protein sequence: CSVEFTAGNTIYF.

This chain joins TRBV6-4 and TRBJ1-1; 8 nucleotides align to TRBD1. The length of the CDR3 is 17 residues. The V and J ends lost 5 bases and 1 base, in that order; junction bases with no gene match: 12. In germline, CDR1 is MRHNA, CDR2 SNTAGT. The CDR3 DNA reads TGTGCCAGCAGTCCTGGACAGGGTGGGTGGCGGAACACTGAAGCTTTCTTT. Amino acid sequence: CASSPGQGGWRNTEAFF.

The V gene is TRBV9, the J gene TRBJ1-1; 7 bases align to TRBD1. This CDR3 is 19 amino acids long. V gave up 3 bases and J gave up 3 bases; unmatched junction bases: 20. The V gene's germline CDR1 is SGDLS and CDR2 YYNGEE. The CDR3 here is CASSGLGSWGRGIDTEAFF. DNA of the CDR3: TGTGCCAGCAGCGGACTAGGAAGTTGGGGCAGGGGGATCGACACTGAAGCTTTCTTT.

The gene calls are TRBV9 and TRBJ2-2; 7 bases are a match to TRBD2. Per germline, CDR1 SGDLS and CDR2 YYNGEE. Trimming cost V 7 bases and J 2 bases; bases outside gene matches: 8. This CDR3 has 15 amino acids. The CDR3 protein is CASGKAGSNTGELFF. As DNA, the CDR3 is TGTGCCAGCGGTAAAGCGGGGTCTAACACCGGGGAGCTGTTTTTT.